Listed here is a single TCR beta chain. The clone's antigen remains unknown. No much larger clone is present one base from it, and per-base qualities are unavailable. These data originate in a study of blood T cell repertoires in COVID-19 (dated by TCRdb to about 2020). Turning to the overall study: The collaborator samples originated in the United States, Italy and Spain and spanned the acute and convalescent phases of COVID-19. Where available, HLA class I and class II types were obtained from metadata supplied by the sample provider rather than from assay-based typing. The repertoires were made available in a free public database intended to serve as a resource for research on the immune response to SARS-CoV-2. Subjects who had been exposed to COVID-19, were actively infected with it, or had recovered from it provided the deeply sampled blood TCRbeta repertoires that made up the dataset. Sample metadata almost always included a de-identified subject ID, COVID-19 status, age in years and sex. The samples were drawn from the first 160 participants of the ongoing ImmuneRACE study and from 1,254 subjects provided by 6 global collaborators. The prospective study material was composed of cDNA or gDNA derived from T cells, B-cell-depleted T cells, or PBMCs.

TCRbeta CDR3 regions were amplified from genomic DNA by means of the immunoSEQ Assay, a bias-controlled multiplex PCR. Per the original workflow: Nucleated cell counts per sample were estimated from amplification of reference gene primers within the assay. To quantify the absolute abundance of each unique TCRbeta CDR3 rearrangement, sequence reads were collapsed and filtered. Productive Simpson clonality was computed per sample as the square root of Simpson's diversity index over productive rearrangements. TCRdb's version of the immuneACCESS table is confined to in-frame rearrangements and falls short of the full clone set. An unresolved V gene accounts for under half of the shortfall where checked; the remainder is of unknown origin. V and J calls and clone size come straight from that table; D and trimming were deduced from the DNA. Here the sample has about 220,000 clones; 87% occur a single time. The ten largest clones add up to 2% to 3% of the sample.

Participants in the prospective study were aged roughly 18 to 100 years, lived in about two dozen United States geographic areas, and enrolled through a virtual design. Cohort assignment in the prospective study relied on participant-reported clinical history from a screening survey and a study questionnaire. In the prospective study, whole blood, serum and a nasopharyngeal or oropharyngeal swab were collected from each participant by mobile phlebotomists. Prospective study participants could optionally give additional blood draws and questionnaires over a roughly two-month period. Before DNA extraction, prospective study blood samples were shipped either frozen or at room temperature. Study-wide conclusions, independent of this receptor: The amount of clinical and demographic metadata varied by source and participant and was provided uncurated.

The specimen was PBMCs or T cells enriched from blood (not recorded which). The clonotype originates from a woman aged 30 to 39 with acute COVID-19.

The CDR3 region has the sequence CASSLVGGGSTEAFF. Read as DNA, the sequence is TGCGCCAGCAGCTTGGTGGGAGGCGGGTCCACTGAAGCTTTCTTT. The chain joins TRBV5-1 to TRBJ1-1; the D gene remains uncertain. The CDR3 runs 15 amino acids, cysteine and phenylalanine included. Left in the record is the CDR3 DNA by itself, 45 bases read in frame from the first base. Trimming removed 0 bases from V and 4 bases from J, leaving 13 bases between the germline ends. The germline V gene specifies SGHRS as CDR1 and YFSETQ as CDR2.